Listed here are 23 T cell receptor beta chains from one sample, sequenced in a study of shared clonotypes between healthy human individuals. Clones were read by immunoSEQ multiplex PCR, and TCRdb kept only the in-frame ones, dropping some. The table has approximately 1,000,000 clones, approximately 78% seen once. The sequencing input was memory CD4+ T cells from PBMCs. As for subset: CD45RA-negative fraction. These receptors all stem from a man younger than 35 in good health. Some clones in this sample may be carry-over from other donors' samples.

The chain carries TRBV11-2 and TRBJ2-5; D perhaps matches TRBD2 (6 bases). The V end lost 3 bases, the J end lost 1 base, and 12 bases lay between the germline ends. The germline V gene has CDR1 SGHAT and CDR2 FQNNGV. CDR3 size: 15 residues. The CDR3 DNA reads as TGTGCCAGCAGCTTGGAGCGGGCCACCCAAGAGACCCAGTACTTC. Protein: CASSLERATQETQYF.

The J gene is TRBJ2-6, the V gene TRBV28; D is perhaps TRBD1 (6 bases). The germline V gene has CDR1 MDHEN and CDR2 SYDVKM. The length of the CDR3 is 22 residues. With 6 bases removed from V and 0 bases from J, the gap between germline ends came to 30 bases. The CDR3 region is CASSPISLFSQGRSSGANVLTF. The CDR3 DNA sequence: TGTGCCAGCAGCCCCATCTCCTTGTTTTCCCAGGGGCGCAGCTCTGGGGCCAACGTCCTGACTTTC.

The chain carries TRBV5-1 and TRBJ1-2, with D hard to call. Germline V lookup: CDR1 SGHRS, CDR2 YFSETQ. The CDR3 extends over 13 amino acids. Trimming shortened V by 5 bases and J by 2 bases, and 10 bases separated the two germline ends. CDR3 sequence reads: CASRDPPNYGYTF. CDR3 in DNA: TGCGCCAGCAGGGACCCCCCCAACTATGGCTACACCTTC.

This rearrangement joins TRBV9 to TRBJ2-7; 7 nucleotides agree with TRBD2. In germline, CDR1 is SGDLS, CDR2 YYNGEE. The ends lost 3 bases at V and 1 base at J; junction bases unmatched: 7. This CDR3 has 15 amino acids. The CDR3 bases are TGTGCCAGCAGCGGCGGAGCGGGACTATCCTACGAGCAGTACTTC. Its translation: CASSGGAGLSYEQYF.

This chain connects TRBV15 to TRBJ2-1, with TRBD2 identical over 7 bases. This CDR3 has 15 amino acids. Trimming cost V 1 base and J 0 bases; bases outside gene matches: 0. CDR1 and CDR2 (germline): LNHNV, YYDKDF (reference sequence). CDR3 sequence reads: CATSRGGGSYNEQFF. CDR3 bases: TGTGCCACCAGCAGAGGGGGGGGCTCCTACAATGAGCAGTTCTTC.

The chain's CDR3 is CASSSRDPQAGELFF. The CDR3 region has the DNA TGTGCCAGCAGCTCCCGGGATCCTCAGGCCGGGGAGCTGTTTTTT. This chain joins TRBV5-4 and TRBJ2-2, with a possible D match to TRBD2 (5 bases). The ends were cut back, 3 bases at V and 6 bases at J, with 15 bases in the middle. Looked up from germline, CDR1 is SGHNT and CDR2 is YYREEE (reference sequence). The CDR3 covers 15 residues.

The chain joins TRBV9 to TRBJ2-5; D remains unclear. The CDR3 length is 9 residues. V was pared by 7 bases and J by 5 bases, with 3 bases between. The germline gives CDR1 SGDLS, CDR2 YYNGEE. The CDR3 DNA reads TGTGCCAGCTGGGAGACCCAGTACTTC. The encoded protein is CASWETQYF.

The genes are TRBV28 and TRBJ1-2, with a possible D match to TRBD1 (5 bases). The CDR3 totals 15 residues. CDR1 and CDR2 from the germline V gene are MDHEN and SYDVKM. V gave up 2 bases and J gave up 0 bases, with 10 bases separating them. This CDR3 is CASSLTGTANYGYTF. The CDR3 bases are TGTGCCAGCAGTTTAACCGGGACGGCTAACTATGGCTACACCTTC.

The chain combines TRBV29-1 with TRBJ2-1, with 10 positions matching TRBD2. Germline-derived CDR1 and CDR2 are SQVTM and ANQGSEA. V shed 6 bases and J 4 bases; nucleotides not matched to a gene: 6. The CDR3 is made up of 14 amino acids. The CDR3 reads CSVRAGGNYNEQFF. As DNA, the CDR3 is TGCAGCGTGAGAGCGGGAGGGAATTACAATGAGCAGTTCTTC.

The chain recombines TRBV5-1 with TRBJ2-4; 9 nucleotides match TRBD1. This CDR3 has 16 amino acids. Unmatched junction bases numbered 14, after V lost 4 bases and J lost 9 bases. Germline assignment: CDR1 SGHRS and CDR2 YFSETQ. This CDR3 is CASSPSRGQGGSIQYF. CDR3 DNA sequence: TGCGCCAGCAGCCCATCTCGGGGACAGGGAGGAAGCATTCAGTACTTC.

The V and J genes are TRBV9 and TRBJ1-2, with D unclear. Germline loops: CDR1 SGDLS, CDR2 YYNGEE. Trimming shortened V by 3 bases and J by 3 bases, and 9 bases separated the two germline ends. This CDR3 region has 13 residues. CDR3 DNA sequence: TGTGCCAGCAGCGCGGTTGAGGACTATGGCTACACCTTC. The encoded protein is CASSAVEDYGYTF.

This chain connects TRBV7-7 to TRBJ2-7, with D maybe TRBD1 (6 bases). CDR3 length: 15 amino acids. Germline V CDR1 and CDR2: SSHAT, FNYEAQ (reference sequence). The ends were cut back, 2 bases at V and 5 bases at J, with 16 bases in the middle. CDR3 amino acids: CASSLSDGRGNEQYF. DNA of the CDR3: TGTGCCAGCAGCTTAAGTGATGGCAGGGGTAACGAGCAGTACTTC.

The CDR3 region is CASSPIAGGPITDTQYF. CDR3 DNA sequence: TGCGCCAGCAGCCCAATAGCGGGAGGGCCTATCACAGATACGCAGTATTTT. The genes are TRBV5-1 and TRBJ2-3; 11 positions match TRBD2. V lost 4 bases to trimming and J lost 2 bases; unmatched junction nucleotides: 9. There are 17 residues in the CDR3. Looked up from germline, CDR1 is SGHRS and CDR2 is YFSETQ.

In the case of this clone: Mismatch with germline at one junction end may stem from a read error. This chain uses TRBV9 with TRBJ1-1; tentative D call: TRBD1 (5 bases). The CDR3 consists of 15 residues. The germline V gene has CDR1 SGDLS and CDR2 YYNGEE. For the CDR3, the DNA is TGTGCCAGCAGCGTAGGTCCCTCGACAGCTGAGGAGATGATCTTT. Translation: CASSVGPSTAEEMIF. The entire variable domain, with the rest obtained from reference TRBV9 and TRBJ1-1, is as follows: DSGVTQTPKHLITATGQRVTLRCSPRSGDLSVYWYQQSLDQGLQFLIQYYNGEERAKGNILERFSAQQFPDLHSELNLSSLELGDSALYFCASSVGPSTAEEMIFGQGTRLTVV.

This clone was found once. This sequence joins TRBV10-3 and TRBJ2-2; 9 positions match TRBD2. V lost 8 bases, J lost 8 bases, and 6 bases stayed unmatched. Per germline, CDR1 ENHRY and CDR2 SYGVKD. The CDR3 length is 13 residues. The chain's CDR3 is CAISGLATGELFF. The CDR3 DNA is TGTGCCATCTCGGGACTAGCTACAGGGGAGCTGTTTTTT.

This chain connects TRBV30 to TRBJ2-3, with D tentatively TRBD1 (6 bases). The CDR3 is made up of 14 amino acids. Germline V CDR1 and CDR2: GTSNPN, SVGIG (reference sequence). Trimming pared 4 bases from V and 4 bases from J, leaving 15 bases between. In DNA, the CDR3 is TGTGCCTGGAAATCCGGGTGGGGGCCAGATACGCAGTATTTT. Its protein product is CAWKSGWGPDTQYF.

V and J are TRBV5-1 and TRBJ2-5; TRBD1 matches at 10 bases. There are 15 residues in the CDR3. Germline CDR1 SGHRS, CDR2 YFSETQ. The ends lost 2 bases at V and 5 bases at J; junction bases unmatched: 6. The CDR3: CASSFGGTGEETQYF. CDR3 nucleotide sequence: TGCGCCAGCAGCTTTGGTGGGACAGGGGAGGAGACCCAGTACTTC.

This clone was seen only a few times. This chain uses TRBV11-3 with TRBJ2-7; D is ambiguous. V was pared by 6 bases and J by 1 base, with 4 bases between. The CDR3 spans 11 residues. Germline values: CDR1 SGHNT, CDR2 YENEEA. The CDR3 nucleotides are TGTGCCAGCAGTTATTCCTACGAGCAGTACTTC. Protein product: CASSYSYEQYF. Combining the CDR3 with reference TRBV11-3 and TRBJ2-7 gives the whole variable domain EAGVVQSPRYKIIEKKQPVAFWCNPISGHNTLYWYLQNLGQGPELLIRYENEEAVDDSQLPKDRFSAERLKGVDSTLKIQPAELGDSAVYLCASSYSYEQYFGPGTRLTVT.

The J gene is TRBJ1-1, the V gene TRBV11-2; 9 bases fit TRBD1. Germline loops: CDR1 SGHAT, CDR2 FQNNGV. This CDR3 has 17 amino acids. Unmatched junction bases numbered 15, after V lost 6 bases and J lost 4 bases. CDR3 in DNA: TGTGCCAGCAGACGGGGGGGGACAGGGCGTATAGGCACTGAAGCTTTCTTT. This encodes CASRRGGTGRIGTEAFF.

The V call is TRBV28, the J call TRBJ1-3; D gene uncertain. V lost 4 bases to trimming and J lost 0 bases, with 7 bases between them. CDR1 is MDHEN, CDR2 SYDVKM, per germline. The CDR3 contains 14 residues. The CDR3 nucleotides read TGTGCCAGCAGTTCGGATCACTCTGGAAACACCATATATTTT. This codes for CASSSDHSGNTIYF.

This clone is a singleton in its sample. The V and J genes are TRBV7-9 and TRBJ2-7; unclear D gene. V was shortened by 6 bases and J by 2 bases, with 17 bases between the two germline ends. CDR1 is SEHNR and CDR2 is FQNEAQ in the germline V gene (reference sequence). The CDR3 runs to 15 residues. This chain's CDR3 is CASRSMGDTPYEQYF. The CDR3 nucleotides read TGTGCCAGCAGATCGATGGGTGACACTCCCTACGAGCAGTACTTC. Full variable domain (remainder filled in from reference TRBV7-9 and TRBJ2-7): DTGVSQNPRHKITKRGQNVTFRCDPISEHNRLYWYRQTLGQGPEFLTYFQNEAQLEKSRLLSDRFSAERPKGSFSTLEIQRTEQGDSAMYLCASRSMGDTPYEQYFGPGTRLTVT.

This clone has just one count. The rearrangement uses TRBV29-1 and TRBJ2-2; D is ambiguous. This CDR3 has 15 amino acids. V was cut by 7 bases and J by 4 bases, with 19 bases left in between. Per the germline V gene, CDR1 is SQVTM and CDR2 is ANQGSEA. CDR3 in amino acids: CSAGERTPATGELFF. The CDR3 DNA follows: TGCAGCGCTGGGGAACGGACCCCCGCCACCGGGGAGCTGTTTTTT.

Only one count was recorded for this clone. The CDR3 reads CASSHSGFVYEQYF. CDR3 coding DNA: TGTGCCAGCTCTCATTCAGGATTTGTTTACGAGCAGTACTTC. The gene calls are TRBV18 and TRBJ2-7; D not resolved. The CDR3 covers 14 residues. Trimming took off 6 bases at V and 4 bases at J, with 16 bases between the two ends. Germline CDR1 and CDR2: KGHSH and LQKENI. Filled out from reference TRBV18 and TRBJ2-7, the complete variable domain reads NAGVMQNPRHLVRRRGQEARLRCSPMKGHSHVYWYRQLPEEGLKFMVYLQKENIIDESGMPKERFSAEFPKEGPSILRIQQVVRGDSAAYFCASSHSGFVYEQYFGPGTRLTVT.